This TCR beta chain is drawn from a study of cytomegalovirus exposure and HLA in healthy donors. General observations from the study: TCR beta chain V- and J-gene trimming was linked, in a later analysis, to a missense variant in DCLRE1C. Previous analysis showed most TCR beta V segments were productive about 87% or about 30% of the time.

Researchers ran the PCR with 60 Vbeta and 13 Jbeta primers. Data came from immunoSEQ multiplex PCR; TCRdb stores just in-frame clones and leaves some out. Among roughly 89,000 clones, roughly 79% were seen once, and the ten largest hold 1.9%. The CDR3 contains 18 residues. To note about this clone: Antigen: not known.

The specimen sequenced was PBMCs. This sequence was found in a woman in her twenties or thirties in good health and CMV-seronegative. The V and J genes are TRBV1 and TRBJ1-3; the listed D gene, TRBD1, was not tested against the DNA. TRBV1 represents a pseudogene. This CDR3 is CTSSQDPGQSGRGNTIYF. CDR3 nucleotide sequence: TGCACCAGCAGCCAAGATCCGGGACAGTCAGGGCGGGGAAACACCATATATTTT.